The 13 T cell receptor beta chains listed next were all sequenced from one sample in a study of blood T cells in healthy people across ages. Alongside a J-beta primer mix, a sample-barcoded 5' primer served in a second PCR lasting about 7 to 11 cycles. A single record per CDR3 protein comes from TCRdb applying MiXCR to the 5' RACE reads. The sample records about 1.5 million distinct CDR3 sequences, 35% to 45% being singletons. Material: blood. The source of these receptors is a woman younger than 30 in good health.

This clonotype turned up a few times. This rearrangement joins TRBV6-2 or TRBV6-3 to TRBJ2-1; 9 positions agree with TRBD2. In germline, CDR1 is MNHEY, CDR2 SVGEGT. The CDR3 consists of 14 residues. J gave up 7 bases and V 6 bases, and 7 bases lay outside the gene matches. The CDR3 region has the DNA TGTGCCAGCAGCCCAGGACTAGCGAAAAATGAGCAGTTCTTC. Protein sequence: CASSPGLAKNEQFF.

This clonotype was recorded a few times. The chain employs TRBV27 and TRBJ2-1; a possible D gene is TRBD1 (5 bases). The V and J ends lost 1 base and 4 bases respectively, with 11 bases between them. The CDR3 has 15 residues. Germline assignment: CDR1 MNHEY and CDR2 SMNVEV (reference sequence). The CDR3, as DNA: TGTGCCAGCAGTTTATTCAGGGAAAAGTACAATGAGCAGTTCTTC. Its translation is CASSLFREKYNEQFF.

A few counts support this clonotype. The rearrangement links TRBV18 to TRBJ1-6; D perhaps matches TRBD1 (6 bases). Trimming cost V 2 bases and J 0 bases, with 8 bases left between them. The CDR3 runs 16 residues. The V gene's germline CDR1 is KGHSH and CDR2 LQKENI. The CDR3 bases are TGTGCCAGCTCACCAGGACAGAGCTCCTATAATTCACCCCTCCACTTT. Its translation: CASSPGQSSYNSPLHF.

The rearrangement links TRBV20-1 to TRBJ2-1, with D perhaps being TRBD1 or TRBD2 (5 bases each). The DNA end is more similar to TRBJ2-7, so the J call may be wrong. CDR1 DFQATT and CDR2 SNEGSKA come from the germline V gene (reference sequence). The CDR3 has 15 amino acids. The CDR3 spells CSAPLGTPPLYEQYF. The CDR3 DNA sequence: TGCAGTGCGCCCTTGGGGACCCCTCCCCTATACGAGCAGTACTTC.

Written as DNA, the CDR3 is TGTGCCAGCAGCTTACCTGAGACCCAGTACTTC. Translated, it gives CASSLPETQYF. This chain joins TRBV7-2 and TRBJ2-5, with no clear D. The germline V gene encodes CDR1 SGHTA and CDR2 FQGNSA. This CDR3 has 11 residues. With 2 bases removed from V and 5 bases from J, the gap between germline ends came to 3 bases.

This clonotype was recorded a few times. The chain carries TRBV20-1 and TRBJ2-5; D is perhaps TRBD2 (5 bases). V shed 0 bases and J shed 5 bases, with 13 bases lying between them. The CDR3 extends over 14 amino acids. The germline CDR1 and CDR2 sequences are DFQATT and SNEGSKA (reference sequence). This chain's CDR3 is CSARDLGGYETQYF. The CDR3 region has the DNA TGCAGTGCTAGAGATCTTGGAGGATACGAGACCCAGTACTTC.

In this sample, this clonotype turned up many times. The V and J genes are TRBV28 and TRBJ2-1; 10 nucleotides agree with TRBD2. Germline CDR1 MDHEN, CDR2 SYDVKM. The CDR3 length is 15 residues. Germline trimming cut 6 bases from V and 3 bases from J; bases unmatched to any gene: 5. The CDR3 nucleotides read TGTGCCAGCAGCCAAACTAGCGGGAACTACAATGAGCAGTTCTTC. Its protein is CASSQTSGNYNEQFF.

This clonotype occurred a few times. This chain uses TRBV25-1 with TRBJ1-5; TRBD1 matches 10 bases. Germline CDR1 reads MGHDK; CDR2 reads SYGVNS. This CDR3 is 16 amino acids long. The V segment lost 4 bases and the J segment 2 bases; nucleotides outside the gene matches: 5. CDR3 nucleotides: TGTGCCAGCAGTGGGGACAGGGGTCGGGGCAATCAGCCCCAGCATTTT. Residues: CASSGDRGRGNQPQHF.

V usage is TRBV9 and J usage is TRBJ1-1, with D tentatively TRBD1 (6 bases). Germline CDR1 and CDR2: SGDLS and YYNGEE. This CDR3 region has 15 residues. V lost 2 bases to trimming and J lost 6 bases, with 17 bases between them. CDR3 protein: CASSVGGGGSSEAFF. The CDR3 DNA sequence: TGTGCCAGCAGCGTCGGGGGAGGGGGGTCCTCTGAAGCTTTCTTT.

The chain combines TRBV7-2 with TRBJ2-1; D call uncertain. Trimming stripped 5 bases from V and 7 bases from J, with 21 bases between. This CDR3 spans 16 amino acids. Germline CDR1 SGHTA, CDR2 FQGNSA. DNA of the CDR3: TGTGCCAGCAGCCCCTCGGTCACACCCTCCCTAAATGAGCAGTTCTTC. This sequence encodes CASSPSVTPSLNEQFF.

This clonotype appeared a few times. The chain uses TRBV6-1 and TRBJ2-1; TRBD2 agrees at 13 bases. The CDR3 is 15 amino acids. Per the germline V gene, CDR1 is MNHNS and CDR2 is SASEGT. Trimming at V came to 1 base and at J to 6 bases, leaving 0 bases not matched to a gene. For the CDR3, the DNA is TGTGCCAGCAGTGAAGGGACTAGCGGGAGCAATGAGCAGTTCTTC. It yields the protein CASSEGTSGSNEQFF.

The rearrangement joins TRBV2 to TRBJ1-2, with TRBD1 as a possible D gene (5 bases). V gave up 6 bases and J gave up 7 bases, with 12 bases separating them. This CDR3 is 12 amino acids long. The germline V gene encodes CDR1 SNHLY and CDR2 FYNNEI. The CDR3, as DNA: TGTGCCAGCAGGGGACTTCCGGCTGGCTACACCTTC. Translating it yields CASRGLPAGYTF.

V and J are TRBV6-5 and TRBJ1-2; D might be TRBD1 (5 bases). Trimming shortened V by 6 bases and J by 4 bases, and 15 bases separated the two germline ends. The CDR3 loop spans 14 amino acids. The germline gives CDR1 MNHEY, CDR2 SVGAGI. CDR3 sequence: CASRTLGTAYGYTF. CDR3 nucleotide sequence: TGTGCCAGCAGGACCCTCGGGACGGCCTATGGCTACACCTTC.